Below, 17 T cell receptor beta chains from the same sample are listed, as sequenced in a study of long-term antiretroviral therapy in people with HIV. A v3.0 immunoSEQ assay was performed at survey level. The data were produced by immunoSEQ multiplex PCR, yet TCRdb's version contains in-frame clones alone and is incomplete. The sample lists about 22,000 clones, 70% to 80% seen once, with 9% to 10% in the top ten. The sequenced sample was unsorted PBMCs, obtained 1.2 years after starting antiretroviral therapy. These receptors came from a woman in her 40s with HIV.

The chain combines TRBV6-1 with TRBJ1-4; D is unresolved. This CDR3 is 16 amino acids long. The ends were cut back, 2 bases at V and 0 bases at J, with 10 bases in the middle. Looked up from germline, CDR1 is MNHNS and CDR2 is SASEGT. The CDR3 coding sequence is TGTGCCAGCAGTGAAATGTCAGTAGCAACTAATGAAAAACTGTTTTTT. Translating gives CASSEMSVATNEKLFF.

V usage is TRBV20-1 and J usage is TRBJ2-2; no definite D call. CDR1 is DFQATT and CDR2 is SNEGSKA in the germline V gene (reference sequence). The V end was cut by 3 bases, the J end by 5 bases, with 4 bases between. The CDR3 is made up of 11 amino acids. The CDR3 region has the DNA TGCAGTGCTAGCAGGACCGGGGAGCTGTTTTTT. It codes for CSASRTGELFF.

The table lists this clone with a few counts. The chain is built from TRBV18 and TRBJ2-5; D gene unclear. Trimming left V 3 bases short and J 6 bases short, with 17 bases between. CDR3 length equals 15 residues. Germline CDR1 KGHSH, CDR2 LQKENI. The CDR3 region is CASSPESASHQTQYF. The DNA for the CDR3 is TGTGCCAGCTCACCGGAGTCTGCGAGTCACCAGACCCAGTACTTC.

The V call is TRBV12-5, the J call TRBJ2-2, with 8 bases fitting TRBD2. V lost 4 bases, J lost 1 base, and 8 bases stayed unmatched. Germline V lookup: CDR1 LGHNT, CDR2 FRNRAP. The length of the CDR3 is 17 residues. The CDR3 DNA sequence: TGTGCTAGTGGTTCCTTACTTAGCGGGATGAACACCGGGGAGCTGTTTTTT. The encoded protein is CASGSLLSGMNTGELFF. Together with reference TRBV12-5 and TRBJ2-2, the CDR3 gives the full variable domain: DARVTQTPRHKVTEMGQEVTMRCQPILGHNTVFWYRQTMMQGLELLAYFRNRAPLDDSGMPKDRFSAEMPDATLATLKIQPSEPRDSAVYFCASGSLLSGMNTGELFFGEGSRLTVL.

This clone was detected once. The rearrangement links TRBV25-1 to TRBJ2-7, with D possibly being TRBD1 (6 bases). The CDR3 sequence is 15 residues long. Germline V gene lookup returns CDR1 MGHDK and CDR2 SYGVNS. Trimming removed 1 base at V and 1 base at J, with 11 bases between. CDR3 coding DNA: TGTGCCAGCAGTGAATTGGCAGGGACATCCTACGAGCAGTACTTC. Protein: CASSELAGTSYEQYF.

The chain couples TRBV9 to TRBJ2-7; 9 bases line up with TRBD1. Trimming took 0 bases from V and 7 from J; bases not matched to a gene: 11. This CDR3 region has 16 residues. Per the germline V gene, CDR1 is SGDLS and CDR2 is YYNGEE. CDR3 DNA sequence: TGTGCCAGCAGCGTAGATCCGGTACAGGGGGCGGGGGAGCAGTACTTC. This encodes CASSVDPVQGAGEQYF.

This clone was observed once. J is TRBJ2-1 and V is TRBV11-2; 8 bases are a match to TRBD1. Germline V CDR1 and CDR2: SGHAT, FQNNGV. The CDR3 covers 13 residues. After removal of 5 bases from V and 10 bases from J, the junction contained 7 bases not matched to a gene. This CDR3 is CASSTGQGGEQFF. Written as DNA, the CDR3 is TGTGCCAGCAGCACCGGACAGGGAGGCGAGCAGTTCTTC.

The chain joins TRBV14 to TRBJ2-5, with 12 bases identical to TRBD2. The germline CDR1 and CDR2 sequences are SGHDN and FVKESK. This CDR3 is 18 amino acids long. V lost 3 bases to trimming and J lost 5 bases; unmatched junction nucleotides: 13. CDR3 in amino acids: CASSQGLWTSGTHETQYF. The CDR3 coding sequence is TGTGCCAGCAGCCAGGGATTGTGGACTAGCGGGACCCACGAGACCCAGTACTTC.

The chain has TRBV7-8 and TRBJ1-1, with 8 positions matching TRBD1. Germline V gene lookup returns CDR1 SGHVS and CDR2 FQNEAQ. The CDR3 has 17 amino acids. The V and J ends lost 2 bases and 6 bases, in that order; junction bases with no gene match: 14. The CDR3: CASSLRQGSGFISEAFF. The DNA of the CDR3 is TGTGCCAGCAGCTTACGACAGGGGAGCGGTTTTATTTCTGAAGCTTTCTTT.

The chain combines TRBV10-2 with TRBJ2-7; maybe TRBD2 (6 bases). CDR1 is WSHSY and CDR2 is SAAADI in the germline V gene. This CDR3 comprises 13 residues. V gave up 7 bases and J gave up 4 bases, with 14 bases separating them. The DNA of the CDR3 is TGCGCCAGCAAGGTAGGGAGGAGGTACGAGCAGTACTTC. This gives the protein CASKVGRRYEQYF.

This clone appeared once. The limits of the CDR3 on the DNA are not certain, so only TCRdb's listed CDR3 is given. The chain has TRBV6-5 and TRBJ1-1. Germline CDR1 reads MNHEY; CDR2 reads SVGAGI. The CDR3 adds up to 13 amino acids, both ends counted. The CDR3 sequence is CASSTSGNTEAFF.

This clone was seen a few times. The CDR3 protein is CASSLLTGANQPQHF. As DNA, the CDR3 is TGTGCCAGCAGCTTACTTACAGGGGCCAATCAGCCCCAGCATTTT. The rearrangement links TRBV7-2 to TRBJ1-5; 7 nucleotides line up with TRBD1. CDR1 and CDR2 from the germline V gene are SGHTA and FQGNSA. There are 15 residues in the CDR3. J lost 3 bases, V lost 2 bases, and 4 bases had no gene match.

This clone was counted a single time. V gene TRBV11-3 combines with J gene TRBJ2-1; 9 bases map to TRBD2. CDR1 SGHNT and CDR2 YENEEA come from the germline V gene. The trim removed 3 bases at V and 6 bases at J, leaving 6 bases unmatched. The CDR3 length is 15 residues. CDR3: CASSLVAGVANEQFF. The CDR3 DNA reads as TGTGCCAGCAGCTTGGTAGCGGGAGTCGCCAATGAGCAGTTCTTC.

This clone has a handful of counts. The rearrangement links TRBV7-2 to TRBJ2-2; unclear D gene. Germline CDR1 reads SGHTA; CDR2 reads FQGNSA. This CDR3 comprises 12 residues. Trimming removed 4 bases at V and 2 bases at J, with 2 bases between. This chain's CDR3 is CASSSNTGELFF. DNA of the CDR3: TGTGCCAGCAGCTCTAACACCGGGGAGCTGTTTTTT.

The CDR3 region has the DNA TGTGCCAGCAGCCTACAGTCTGACTACGAGCAGTACTTC. Protein product: CASSLQSDYEQYF. The V gene is TRBV9, the J gene TRBJ2-7; D not certain. The V and J ends lost 4 bases and 3 bases respectively, with 11 bases between them. CDR1 is SGDLS and CDR2 is YYNGEE in the germline V gene. This CDR3 has 13 residues.

The chain uses TRBV29-1 and TRBJ2-7; possible D gene TRBD1, 6 bases. Germline CDR1 and CDR2: SQVTM and ANQGSEA. The CDR3 spans 11 residues. V dropped 7 bases and J dropped 3 bases, with 10 bases sitting between them. CDR3: CSAGQNYEQYF. CDR3 nucleotide sequence: TGCAGCGCGGGACAAAACTACGAGCAGTACTTC.

Relative to its sample, this clone is medium-sized. V gene TRBV18 combines with J gene TRBJ1-2; D perhaps matches TRBD1 (6 bases). Germline CDR1 KGHSH, CDR2 LQKENI. Trimming took 1 base from V and 2 from J, leaving 17 bases between them. This CDR3 has 17 amino acids. CDR3 nucleotides: TGTGCCAGCTCACCACGGGCAGGTCAGGGGCGGAACTATGGCTACACCTTC. Residues: CASSPRAGQGRNYGYTF.